This T cell receptor (beta chain) originates from a study of blood T cell repertoires in COVID-19. In the study overall: COVID-19 samples collected from the United States, Italy and Spain covered acute and convalescent phases. T cells, B-cell-depleted T cells, or PBMCs provided the cDNA or gDNA that served as material.

Authors' analysis steps: The assay estimated nucleated cells by amplifying reference gene primers. Some clones are missing from TCRdb's copy, which holds only in-frame ones; the method was immunoSEQ multiplex PCR. The V and J calls and clone size were taken over from that table, and D and trimming were inferred from the DNA. The sample shows 150,000 to 200,000 clones, around 80% of them seen only once. This CDR3 spans 13 amino acids. Germline CDR1 LNHDA, CDR2 SQIVND (reference sequence). Trimming removed 3 bases from V and 8 bases from J, with 8 bases in between. This clonotype was sampled from an elderly woman with active or convalescent COVID-19. Sample: peripheral blood. V usage is TRBV19 and J usage is TRBJ1-6; perhaps TRBD1 as D (5 bases). CDR3 loop: CASSIPGDSPLHF. In DNA form, the CDR3 reads TGTGCCAGTAGTATTCCGGGGGATTCACCCCTCCACTTT.